A selection of T cell receptor beta chains follows, all from one sample in a study of T cell changes during pregnancy in multiple sclerosis. This table comes from immunoSEQ multiplex PCR, and its TCRdb copy is limited to in-frame clones, with some not included. The data contain roughly 45,000 clones, 90% of them singletons. The input for sequencing was peripheral blood, taken in the second trimester of pregnancy. These TCRs come from a female donor in good health, enrolled as a control in a pregnancy study. The CDR3 runs from the conserved cysteine through the conserved F or W. A D gene is named only where the DNA matches it firmly.

cdr3_aa cdr3_nt v_call d_call j_call
CASSPWTAEKLFF TGTGCCAGCTCACCTTGGACAGCCGAAAAACTGTTTTTT TRBV18 . TRBJ1-4
CASSYQQGLNTEAFF TGTGCCAGCAGCTACCAACAGGGGTTGAACACTGAAGCTTTCTTT TRBV11-3 TRBD1 TRBJ1-1
CATTRGGLAGDSYEQYF TGTGCCACCACCCGAGGGGGACTAGCCGGGGACTCCTACGAGCAGTACTTC TRBV19 TRBD2 TRBJ2-7
CASTLTNLPLHF TGTGCCAGCACTCTAACGAACTTACCCCTCCACTTT TRBV7-2 . TRBJ1-6
CASNSGWREFNEQFF TGTGCCAGCAACTCCGGGTGGCGGGAGTTCAATGAGCAGTTCTTC TRBV27 TRBD2 TRBJ2-1
CASSSGQGKTQYF TGTGCCAGCAGCTCCGGACAGGGAAAGACCCAGTACTTC TRBV7-6 TRBD1 TRBJ2-5
CAWSGINYGYTF TGTGCCTGGAGTGGTATAAACTATGGCTACACCTTC TRBV30 . TRBJ1-2
CASSPDLLNYYNEQFF TGTGCCAGCAGCCCCGACCTCCTAAACTACTACAATGAGCAGTTCTTC TRBV11-2 . TRBJ2-1
CASSYGPGLNYNEQFF TGTGCCAGCAGTTACGGGCCGGGACTCAACTACAATGAGCAGTTCTTC TRBV6-6 . TRBJ2-1
CASSTGGRSNEQFF TGTGCCAGCAGTACTGGCGGGAGGAGCAATGAGCAGTTCTTC TRBV6-1 TRBD2 TRBJ2-1
CAIHDRGDTEAFF TGTGCCATTCACGACAGGGGGGACACTGAAGCTTTCTTT TRBV6-1 TRBD1 TRBJ1-1
CASTESENTIYF TGCGCCAGCACAGAGAGCGAAAACACCATATATTTT TRBV10-1 . TRBJ1-3